A selection of T cell receptor beta chains follows, all from one sample in a study of tumor-infiltrating lymphocytes in localized non-small cell lung cancer. Sequencing was performed with immunoSEQ multiplex PCR; in TCRdb, only in-frame clones are kept and a portion is missing. The sample holds over 15,000 clones; about four fifths are singletons and the top ten take about 8.2%. Material: lung tumor tissue. Receptors originate from a human donor with non-small cell lung cancer. CDR3s include the opening cysteine and the closing phenylalanine or tryptophan. Fields, in order: clone size, D gene, J gene, V gene, CDR3 DNA, CDR3 protein. D genes are given only for firm matches. Size is omitted from some rows. Given values are once, few, many or a class for expanded clones.

clone_size: -
d_call: TRBD2
j_call: TRBJ2-3
v_call: TRBV9
cdr3_nt: TGTGCCAGCAGCCCACTGGGACTAGCTATCACAGATACGCAGTATTTT
cdr3_aa: CASSPLGLAITDTQYF

clone_size: -
d_call: -
j_call: TRBJ2-2
v_call: TRBV4-1
cdr3_nt: TGCGCCAGCAGTCCGGGGTACGGCACCGGGGAGCTGTTTTTT
cdr3_aa: CASSPGYGTGELFF

clone_size: -
d_call: -
j_call: TRBJ2-1
v_call: TRBV2
cdr3_nt: TGTGCCACCTATGAGCGTTGGCAGACTACCTACTCCTACAATGAGCAGTTCTTC
cdr3_aa: CATYERWQTTYSYNEQFF

clone_size: -
d_call: -
j_call: TRBJ2-7
v_call: TRBV7-9
cdr3_nt: TGTGCCAGCGGTTCAGAGTTTACCTACGAGCAGTACTTC
cdr3_aa: CASGSEFTYEQYF

clone_size: -
d_call: -
j_call: TRBJ1-5
v_call: TRBV27
cdr3_nt: TGTGCCAGCAGTTTAAGTCGGAATCAGCCCCAGCATTTT
cdr3_aa: CASSLSRNQPQHF

clone_size: -
d_call: -
j_call: TRBJ2-7
v_call: TRBV5-6
cdr3_nt: TGTGCCAGCAGCTCCAACTACGAGCAGTACTTC
cdr3_aa: CASSSNYEQYF

clone_size: once
d_call: TRBD1
j_call: TRBJ2-7
v_call: TRBV27
cdr3_nt: TGTGCCAGCAGCCCCACCCAGGGGGCTGGCGAGCAGTACTTC
cdr3_aa: CASSPTQGAGEQYF

clone_size: -
d_call: -
j_call: TRBJ2-3
v_call: TRBV30
cdr3_nt: TGTGCCTGGAGTGGTCGGACGGGGGTGAGCACAGATACGCAGTATTTT
cdr3_aa: CAWSGRTGVSTDTQYF

clone_size: -
d_call: TRBD1
j_call: TRBJ1-3
v_call: TRBV6-5
cdr3_nt: TGTGCCAGCACCAGGGACAGCGCCTCTGGAAACACCATATATTTT
cdr3_aa: CASTRDSASGNTIYF

clone_size: few
d_call: TRBD2
j_call: TRBJ2-2
v_call: TRBV5-1
cdr3_nt: TGCGCCAGCACCCAGGCGGGGGAGGTCGGGGAGCTGTTTTTT
cdr3_aa: CASTQAGEVGELFF

clone_size: -
d_call: TRBD1
j_call: TRBJ1-2
v_call: TRBV18
cdr3_nt: TGTGCCAGCTCGCCTAACGGGGACAGGGCCTATGGCTACACCTTC
cdr3_aa: CASSPNGDRAYGYTF

clone_size: -
d_call: TRBD2
j_call: TRBJ2-3
v_call: TRBV28
cdr3_nt: TGTGCCGGCCGCGGGAGGGCCACAGATACGCAGTATTTT
cdr3_aa: CAGRGRATDTQYF

clone_size: once
d_call: -
j_call: TRBJ2-4
v_call: TRBV1
cdr3_nt: TGCACCAGCAGCCAAGAGCCGCGGGGACTTCCCAAAAACATTCAGTACTTC
cdr3_aa: CTSSQEPRGLPKNIQYF

clone_size: medium-sized
d_call: -
j_call: TRBJ1-1
v_call: TRBV27
cdr3_nt: TGTGCCAGCAGAAAACAGGGGAACACTGAAGCTTTCTTT
cdr3_aa: CASRKQGNTEAFF

clone_size: -
d_call: TRBD2
j_call: TRBJ2-3
v_call: TRBV7-8
cdr3_nt: TGTGCCAGCAGCCCAGCCCCTAGCGGGAGATTCACAGATACGCAGTATTTT
cdr3_aa: CASSPAPSGRFTDTQYF

clone_size: -
d_call: -
j_call: TRBJ2-7
v_call: TRBV25-1
cdr3_nt: TGTGCCAGCAGTGCCGGCCCAGGGACTGGCCTGGACGAGCAGTACTTC
cdr3_aa: CASSAGPGTGLDEQYF

clone_size: -
d_call: -
j_call: TRBJ1-2
v_call: TRBV9
cdr3_nt: TGTGCCAGCAGCGCCGCGACTGATAACTATGGCTACACCTTC
cdr3_aa: CASSAATDNYGYTF

clone_size: -
d_call: TRBD1
j_call: TRBJ2-1
v_call: TRBV6-5
cdr3_nt: TGTGCCAGCAGAGCCCGACAGGGGGCTGTCAATGAGCAGTTCTTC
cdr3_aa: CASRARQGAVNEQFF

clone_size: -
d_call: TRBD1
j_call: TRBJ2-7
v_call: TRBV5-1
cdr3_nt: TGCGCCAGCAGCTCTGGACAGGTAGAGGACGAGCAGTACTTC
cdr3_aa: CASSSGQVEDEQYF

clone_size: once
d_call: -
j_call: TRBJ2-6
v_call: TRBV28
cdr3_nt: TGTGCCAGCACCTCCCCCCAGGGGCGTAGTACTGGGGCCAACGTCCTGACTTTC
cdr3_aa: CASTSPQGRSTGANVLTF

clone_size: -
d_call: -
j_call: TRBJ2-2
v_call: TRBV11-3
cdr3_nt: TGTGCCAGCAGCTCCGGACCGACGAACACCGGGGAGCTGTTTTTT
cdr3_aa: CASSSGPTNTGELFF

clone_size: -
d_call: -
j_call: TRBJ2-7
v_call: TRBV20-1
cdr3_nt: TGCAGTGCCCCCGGGGCCGACGAGCAGTACTTC
cdr3_aa: CSAPGADEQYF

clone_size: -
d_call: -
j_call: TRBJ1-1
v_call: TRBV10-3
cdr3_nt: TGTGCCATCAGTGATCTAACGATCACTGAAGCTTTCTTT
cdr3_aa: CAISDLTITEAFF

clone_size: -
d_call: TRBD2
j_call: TRBJ2-1
v_call: TRBV19
cdr3_nt: TGTGCCAGTAGGCCACCTGGGACTAGCGGGGGCAATGAGCAGTTCTTC
cdr3_aa: CASRPPGTSGGNEQFF

clone_size: -
d_call: TRBD1
j_call: TRBJ1-4
v_call: TRBV4-1
cdr3_nt: TGCGCCAGCAGCCAAGATTTTACCGGGACAGGGAATGAAAAACTGTTTTTT
cdr3_aa: CASSQDFTGTGNEKLFF

clone_size: -
d_call: TRBD2
j_call: TRBJ2-3
v_call: TRBV19
cdr3_nt: TGTGCCAGTAGTATCCGGGCGGGGGGGAACACAGATACGCAGTATTTT
cdr3_aa: CASSIRAGGNTDTQYF

clone_size: -
d_call: TRBD1
j_call: TRBJ2-5
v_call: TRBV19
cdr3_nt: TGTGCCAGTAGTATGGGGACAGCCAAGTACTTC
cdr3_aa: CASSMGTAKYF

clone_size: few
d_call: -
j_call: TRBJ2-5
v_call: TRBV5-1
cdr3_nt: TGCGCCAGCAGCTTGGGACAGACTCAAGAGACCCAGTACTTC
cdr3_aa: CASSLGQTQETQYF

clone_size: -
d_call: -
j_call: TRBJ2-7
v_call: TRBV15
cdr3_nt: TGTGCCACCAGACTGCGGACAATCGACGAGCAGTACTTC
cdr3_aa: CATRLRTIDEQYF

clone_size: -
d_call: TRBD1
j_call: TRBJ1-2
v_call: TRBV5-1
cdr3_nt: TGCGCCAGCAGCGGCGACAGGGGAGGCTATGGCTACACCTTC
cdr3_aa: CASSGDRGGYGYTF

clone_size: -
d_call: TRBD1
j_call: TRBJ1-2
v_call: TRBV6-6
cdr3_nt: TGTGCCAGCAGTTACTCAACGGGACAGACCTATGGCTACACCTTC
cdr3_aa: CASSYSTGQTYGYTF

clone_size: medium-sized
d_call: -
j_call: TRBJ2-5
v_call: TRBV2
cdr3_nt: TGTGCCAGCAGTCGGGGAAAGGTGCAAGAGACCCAGTACTTC
cdr3_aa: CASSRGKVQETQYF

clone_size: -
d_call: -
j_call: TRBJ2-1
v_call: TRBV21-1
cdr3_nt: TGTGCCAGCAGCAAACTAGCGGGATCTTCATCCGATGAGCAGTTCTTC
cdr3_aa: CASSKLAGSSSDEQFF

clone_size: -
d_call: TRBD1
j_call: TRBJ2-7
v_call: TRBV11-2
cdr3_nt: TGTGCCAGCAGCTTAGCCCTCCGGGACAGCGTTAACTACGAGCAGTACTTC
cdr3_aa: CASSLALRDSVNYEQYF

clone_size: few
d_call: -
j_call: TRBJ1-5
v_call: TRBV6-5
cdr3_nt: TGTGCCAGCAGTTACTCGAGACCGGACCCCTATCAGCCCCAGCATTTT
cdr3_aa: CASSYSRPDPYQPQHF

clone_size: -
d_call: TRBD1
j_call: TRBJ2-3
v_call: TRBV15
cdr3_nt: TGTGCCACCAGCAGACCGGACAGGGGCGCAGATACGCAGTATTTT
cdr3_aa: CATSRPDRGADTQYF

clone_size: -
d_call: TRBD1
j_call: TRBJ2-3
v_call: TRBV25-1
cdr3_nt: TGTGCCAGCAGTCGGGGACAGGGGTTGACAGATACGCAGTATTTT
cdr3_aa: CASSRGQGLTDTQYF

clone_size: -
d_call: TRBD1
j_call: TRBJ2-6
v_call: TRBV5-1
cdr3_nt: TGCGCCAGCAGCGTCTGGACAGGCCACTCTGGGGCCAACGTCCTGACTTTC
cdr3_aa: CASSVWTGHSGANVLTF

clone_size: -
d_call: -
j_call: TRBJ2-5
v_call: TRBV27
cdr3_nt: TGTGCCAGCAGTTTCGGTGGTCGTAGAGCCGAGACCCAGTACTTC
cdr3_aa: CASSFGGRRAETQYF

clone_size: -
d_call: -
j_call: TRBJ1-1
v_call: TRBV28
cdr3_nt: TGTGCCAGCAGTTTGGTACGCACTGAAGCTTTCTTT
cdr3_aa: CASSLVRTEAFF

clone_size: -
d_call: -
j_call: TRBJ2-1
v_call: TRBV2
cdr3_nt: TGTGCCAGCAGTGAAGCGCTGGAGGGCACCTACAATGAGCAGTTCTTC
cdr3_aa: CASSEALEGTYNEQFF

clone_size: -
d_call: -
j_call: TRBJ2-7
v_call: TRBV30
cdr3_nt: TGTGCCTGGAGTGAACGGCAGGTCTCCTACGAGCAGTACTTC
cdr3_aa: CAWSERQVSYEQYF

clone_size: -
d_call: -
j_call: TRBJ1-3
v_call: TRBV6-1
cdr3_nt: TGTGCCAGCAGTGAAAGTCTCGCAGTCTCTGGAAACACCATATATTTT
cdr3_aa: CASSESLAVSGNTIYF

clone_size: few
d_call: -
j_call: TRBJ1-6
v_call: TRBV5-4
cdr3_nt: TGTGCCAGCGGCCCGGGGGGGAGGAATTCACCCCTCCACTTT
cdr3_aa: CASGPGGRNSPLHF

clone_size: few
d_call: -
j_call: TRBJ2-5
v_call: TRBV7-8
cdr3_nt: TGTGCCAGCAGCTTAGTGGTGTTACCCCAAGAGACCCAGTACTTC
cdr3_aa: CASSLVVLPQETQYF

clone_size: -
d_call: -
j_call: TRBJ2-2
v_call: TRBV4-1
cdr3_nt: TGCGCCAGCAGCCAAGAGGACTCGCGGAACACCGGGGAGCTGTTTTTT
cdr3_aa: CASSQEDSRNTGELFF

clone_size: -
d_call: TRBD2
j_call: TRBJ2-2
v_call: TRBV6-1
cdr3_nt: TGTGCCAGCAGTGAATTCCCGGGACTAGGGCATACCGGGGAGCTGTTTTTT
cdr3_aa: CASSEFPGLGHTGELFF

clone_size: -
d_call: -
j_call: TRBJ2-7
v_call: TRBV6-6
cdr3_nt: TGTGCCAGCAGTTACTCAACGACCTACGAGCAGTACTTC
cdr3_aa: CASSYSTTYEQYF

clone_size: -
d_call: -
j_call: TRBJ1-1
v_call: TRBV29-1
cdr3_nt: TGCAGCGTTGAGGGTCTCCATGAAGCTTTCTTT
cdr3_aa: CSVEGLHEAFF

clone_size: -
d_call: -
j_call: TRBJ1-2
v_call: TRBV19
cdr3_nt: TGTGCCAGTAGTATTCTAGGGAACTATGGCTACACCTTC
cdr3_aa: CASSILGNYGYTF

clone_size: -
d_call: -
j_call: TRBJ2-2
v_call: TRBV9
cdr3_nt: TGTGCCAGCAGCCCTTCCAAGTTCGCCGGGGAGCTGTTTTTT
cdr3_aa: CASSPSKFAGELFF

clone_size: -
d_call: -
j_call: TRBJ2-7
v_call: TRBV5-1
cdr3_nt: TGCGCCAGCAGCTTGGTTGGATCGCAATACGAGCAGTACTTC
cdr3_aa: CASSLVGSQYEQYF

clone_size: few
d_call: -
j_call: TRBJ1-2
v_call: TRBV6-4
cdr3_nt: TGTGCCAGCAGTGCCGCCGCGGGGCTGGTCTATGGCTACACCTTC
cdr3_aa: CASSAAAGLVYGYTF

clone_size: once
d_call: TRBD1
j_call: TRBJ2-6
v_call: TRBV5-1
cdr3_nt: TGCGCCAGCAGCTTACAGGGGGCTGGGGCCAACGTCCTGACTTTC
cdr3_aa: CASSLQGAGANVLTF

clone_size: -
d_call: -
j_call: TRBJ1-5
v_call: TRBV5-1
cdr3_nt: TGCGCCAGCAGCTTGGCAGGGGCGAGCAATCAGCCCCAGCATTTT
cdr3_aa: CASSLAGASNQPQHF

clone_size: -
d_call: TRBD1
j_call: TRBJ1-4
v_call: TRBV28
cdr3_nt: TGTGCCAGCAGTTTAACCTCTCCGGGGACAGGAGAAAAACTGTTTTTT
cdr3_aa: CASSLTSPGTGEKLFF

clone_size: few
d_call: -
j_call: TRBJ1-3
v_call: TRBV5-4
cdr3_nt: TGTGCCAGCAGCTTGGCCCCATCTGGAAACACCATATATTTT
cdr3_aa: CASSLAPSGNTIYF

clone_size: -
d_call: -
j_call: TRBJ1-1
v_call: TRBV9
cdr3_nt: TGTGCCAGCAGCGTAGGAGGGGCAGGGGACACTGAAGCTTTCTTT
cdr3_aa: CASSVGGAGDTEAFF

clone_size: -
d_call: TRBD1
j_call: TRBJ2-1
v_call: TRBV15
cdr3_nt: TGTGCCACCAGCAAATGGACAGGGGAGGAGTACAATGAGCAGTTCTTC
cdr3_aa: CATSKWTGEEYNEQFF

clone_size: large
d_call: -
j_call: TRBJ1-1
v_call: TRBV6-4
cdr3_nt: TGTGCCAGCCGGCAGGGCGACACTGAAGCTTTCTTT
cdr3_aa: CASRQGDTEAFF